This TCR beta chain came from a study of cytomegalovirus exposure and HLA in healthy donors. Study-level points and caveats: Several top significant clusters appeared, in a later analysis, to be linked to common viral pathogens. Most TCR beta V segments were productive about 90% or about 30% of the time in an earlier analysis. Analyzed later, association rates of TCRs varied across HLA loci, with DRB1 most and HLA-C fewest.

Germline CDR1 and CDR2: SEHNR and FQNEAQ (reference sequence). The V segment lost 8 bases and the J segment 4 bases; nucleotides outside the gene matches: 20. There are 18 residues in the CDR3. This clone was observed a few times. Antigen: not known. The PCR contained 60 Vbeta and 13 Jbeta primers. The assay was immunoSEQ multiplex PCR, and TCRdb's table has in-frame clones only and misses some. The sample records under 150,000 clones, 70% to 80% being singletons. The chain combines TRBV7-9 with TRBJ2-1, with 7 bases that match TRBD2. Sample: PBMCs. The TCR originated in a woman aged 35 to 49 in good health and CMV-seropositive. The CDR3 reads CASLMNPLAGAVYNEQFF. In nucleotides, the CDR3 is TGTGCCAGCCTAATGAATCCTCTGGCGGGAGCCGTATACAATGAGCAGTTCTTC.